Presented here are 18 T cell receptor beta chains from one specimen sequenced in a study of blood T cell repertoires in COVID-19. The protocol was immunoSEQ multiplex PCR, while the TCRdb copy is restricted to in-frame clones and leaves out a portion. The table shows around 120,000 clones, with over 80% occurring only once. The sequenced sample was peripheral blood. Receptors originate from a woman in her 70s with acute or convalescent COVID-19.

Only one count was recorded for this clone. The chain links TRBV19 to TRBJ2-1, with TRBD2 identical over 9 bases. V shed 5 bases and J 8 bases; nucleotides not matched to a gene: 10. Per germline, CDR1 LNHDA and CDR2 SQIVND (reference sequence). The CDR3 sequence is 15 residues long. The CDR3 sequence: CASSEASGVGDEQFF. CDR3 nucleotides: TGTGCCAGTAGTGAGGCTAGCGGGGTTGGAGATGAGCAGTTCTTC.

The chain recombines TRBV23-1 with TRBJ2-4, with D tentatively TRBD1 (5 bases). TRBV23-1 is marked as an open reading frame, function uncertain. The ends were cut back, 0 bases at V and 0 bases at J, with 15 bases in the middle. The CDR3 contains 18 residues. CDR3 in amino acids: CASSQSVKDRLAKNIQYF. The CDR3 region has the DNA TGCGCCAGCAGTCAATCCGTCAAAGACAGACTAGCCAAAAACATTCAGTACTTC.

A note on this clone: Distinct nucleotide sequences in the sample also encode this CDR3. J is TRBJ1-3 and V is TRBV6-5; 8 bases agree with TRBD1. The ends lost 6 bases at V and 5 bases at J; junction bases unmatched: 3. The CDR3 spans 13 residues. Germline values: CDR1 MNHEY, CDR2 SVGAGI. The CDR3 DNA reads TGTGCCAGCAGAGGGACAGGTAGAAACACCATATATTTT. Translating gives CASRGTGRNTIYF.

The chain is built from TRBV9 and TRBJ2-1; no reliable D call. V was trimmed by 4 bases and J by 0 bases, leaving 11 bases between them. Looked up from germline, CDR1 is SGDLS and CDR2 is YYNGEE. The CDR3 covers 15 residues. The CDR3 DNA is TGTGCCAGCAGCCCCCCCCCGGGCTCCTACAATGAGCAGTTCTTC. The encoded protein is CASSPPPGSYNEQFF. Filled out from reference TRBV9 and TRBJ2-1, the complete variable domain reads DSGVTQTPKHLITATGQRVTLRCSPRSGDLSVYWYQQSLDQGLQFLIQYYNGEERAKGNILERFSAQQFPDLHSELNLSSLELGDSALYFCASSPPPGSYNEQFFGPGTRLTVL.

The chain has TRBV29-1 and TRBJ2-5; 8 bases agree with TRBD1. The V and J ends lost 7 bases and 5 bases, in that order; junction bases with no gene match: 6. CDR3 size: 12 residues. Germline values: CDR1 SQVTM, CDR2 ANQGSEA. CDR3 protein: CSASGGFETQYF. The CDR3 region has the DNA TGCAGCGCCTCAGGGGGCTTTGAGACCCAGTACTTC.

The chain couples TRBV7-9 to TRBJ2-3, with D maybe TRBD1 (6 bases). Trimming left V 5 bases short and J 6 bases short, with 18 bases between. CDR1 and CDR2 from the germline V gene are SEHNR and FQNEAQ (reference sequence). The CDR3 has 15 amino acids. In nucleotides, the CDR3 is TGTGCCAGCAGCACCACAAGGGGGTGGGCGGATACGCAGTATTTT. Amino acids: CASSTTRGWADTQYF.

The V call is TRBV13, the J call TRBJ2-2; D perhaps matches TRBD2 (7 bases). Germline CDR1 reads PRHDT; CDR2 reads FYEKMQ (reference sequence). The CDR3 is 15 amino acids. Trimming removed 8 bases from V and 6 bases from J, with 19 bases in between. This CDR3 reads CASRAWGGASGELFF. For the CDR3, the DNA is TGTGCCAGCCGCGCCTGGGGGGGGGCCTCCGGGGAGCTGTTTTTT.

The chain carries TRBV4-1 and TRBJ1-1; D gene uncertain. Germline CDR1 reads MGHRA; CDR2 reads YSYEKL. The CDR3 totals 13 residues. Trimming removed 3 bases from V and 0 bases from J, with 5 bases in between. The DNA for the CDR3 is TGCGCCAGCAGCCATCCATTGAACACTGAAGCTTTCTTT. Translating gives CASSHPLNTEAFF.

The chain is built from TRBV6-5 and TRBJ2-5; 8 nucleotides agree with TRBD1. The germline gives CDR1 MNHEY, CDR2 SVGAGI. The CDR3 loop spans 15 amino acids. V shed 0 bases, J shed 3 bases, and the junction held 3 bases outside the gene matches. The CDR3 sequence is CASSYSSDREETQYF. The CDR3 nucleotides read TGTGCCAGCAGTTACTCGTCGGACAGGGAAGAGACCCAGTACTTC.

This clone appeared a few times. The J gene is TRBJ1-5, the V gene TRBV30; maybe TRBD1 (5 bases). This CDR3 is built from 18 residues. Per germline, CDR1 GTSNPN and CDR2 SVGIG (reference sequence). Trimming pared 4 bases from V and 6 bases from J, leaving 28 bases between. CDR3 sequence reads: CAWTAGPPFGGTGQPQHF. CDR3 nucleotide sequence: TGTGCCTGGACCGCCGGGCCCCCGTTCGGGGGAACGGGTCAGCCCCAGCATTTT.

This clone has a single count. The chain employs TRBV5-1 and TRBJ2-3, with 8 bases matching TRBD1. Germline V gene data show CDR1 as SGHRS and CDR2 as YFSETQ. V shed 5 bases and J 6 bases; nucleotides not matched to a gene: 8. The CDR3 totals 14 residues. The CDR3 bases are TGCGCCAGCAGAAGGGACAGGTCCTCGGATACGCAGTATTTT. It specifies CASRRDRSSDTQYF.

This clone was seen only once. This chain links TRBV3-1 (or the pseudogene TRBV3-2) with TRBJ2-2; 7 bases line up with TRBD1. The CDR3 spans 16 residues. CDR1 and CDR2 from the germline V gene are LGHDT and YNNKEL (reference sequence). V lost 3 bases and J lost 0; bases outside the gene matches: 4. CDR3 residues: CASSHGDRANTGELFF. The CDR3 coding sequence is TGTGCCAGCAGCCACGGAGACAGGGCGAACACCGGGGAGCTGTTTTTT.

The rearrangement links TRBV11-2 to TRBJ1-5; unclear D gene. V lost 1 base, J lost 0 bases, and 7 bases lay in between. Per germline, CDR1 SGHAT and CDR2 FQNNGV. CDR3 length: 15 residues. As DNA, the CDR3 is TGTGCCAGCAGCTTAGGCGATTATAGCAATCAGCCCCAGCATTTT. It yields the protein CASSLGDYSNQPQHF.

The rearrangement uses TRBV19 and TRBJ2-5; tentative D call: TRBD1 (5 bases). The length of the CDR3 is 13 residues. Germline CDR1 and CDR2: LNHDA and SQIVND (reference sequence). Trimming left V 6 bases short and J 2 bases short, with 10 bases between. DNA for the CDR3: TGTGCCAGTAGGTCTGCAGGGCAAGAGACCCAGTACTTC. Encoded protein: CASRSAGQETQYF.

The chain is built from TRBV5-4 and TRBJ2-5; D perhaps matches TRBD2 (6 bases). Trimming removed 0 bases at V and 5 bases at J, with 17 bases between. Germline CDR1 reads SGHNT; CDR2 reads YYREEE (reference sequence). This CDR3 region has 16 residues. CDR3 sequence: CASSLAGVHVGETQYF. CDR3 DNA: TGTGCCAGCAGCTTGGCGGGGGTCCACGTGGGTGAGACCCAGTACTTC.

The rearrangement links TRBV7-3 to TRBJ2-7; TRBD1 matches at 7 bases. The junction had 2 bases not matched to a gene; V was cut back by 3 bases and J by 3 bases. Germline values: CDR1 SGHTA, CDR2 FQGTGA. CDR3 length: 13 amino acids. DNA for the CDR3: TGTGCCAGCAGCTTTGGGACAGACTACGAGCAGTACTTC. Amino acids: CASSFGTDYEQYF.

The table lists this clone with a few counts. The chain employs TRBV28 and TRBJ2-7; 8 positions agree with TRBD2. V gave up 4 bases and J gave up 1 base; unmatched junction bases: 6. The CDR3 has 15 amino acids. CDR1 and CDR2 (germline): MDHEN, SYDVKM. Here the CDR3 reads CASSSLSGASYEQYF. CDR3 nucleotides: TGTGCCAGCAGTTCGCTTAGCGGGGCTTCCTACGAGCAGTACTTC.

The chain uses TRBV24-1 and TRBJ1-4; unclear D gene. CDR1 is KGHDR, CDR2 SFDVKD, per germline. The germline V and J ends were trimmed by 1 base and 7 bases, with 18 bases remaining between them. The CDR3 length is 17 residues. The CDR3 DNA sequence: TGTGCCACCAGTGATTTTGGGCCAGAGATTTTTTGTGAAAAACTGTTTTTT. This translates into CATSDFGPEIFCEKLFF.